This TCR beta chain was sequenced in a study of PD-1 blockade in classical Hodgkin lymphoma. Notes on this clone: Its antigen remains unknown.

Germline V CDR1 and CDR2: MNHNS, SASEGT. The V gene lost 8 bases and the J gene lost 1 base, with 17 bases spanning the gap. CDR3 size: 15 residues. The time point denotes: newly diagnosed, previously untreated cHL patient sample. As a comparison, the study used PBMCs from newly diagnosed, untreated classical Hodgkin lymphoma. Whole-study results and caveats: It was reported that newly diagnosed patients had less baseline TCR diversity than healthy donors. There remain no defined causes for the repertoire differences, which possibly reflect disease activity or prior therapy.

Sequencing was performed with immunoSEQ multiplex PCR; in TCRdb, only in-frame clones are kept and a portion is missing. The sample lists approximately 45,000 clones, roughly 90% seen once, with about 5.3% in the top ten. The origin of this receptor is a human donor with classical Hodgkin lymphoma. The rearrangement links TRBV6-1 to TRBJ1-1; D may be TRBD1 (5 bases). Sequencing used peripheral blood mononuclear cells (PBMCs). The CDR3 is CASQAGWEGNTEAFF. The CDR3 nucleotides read TGTGCCAGCCAGGCAGGGTGGGAAGGGAACACTGAAGCTTTCTTT.